The 25 T cell receptor beta chains in this list originate from one sample, sequenced in a study of Tregs in tolerant kidney transplant recipients. Profiled with immunoSEQ multiplex PCR; TCRdb holds only in-frame clones, not every one. Of some 68,000 clones in the sample, 84% were seen once. The sample comprised CD4+ T cells from blood. The receptors here all came from a human donor in good health.

The chain carries TRBV19 and TRBJ2-7, with 13 bases identical to TRBD2. J was trimmed by 3 bases and V by 6 bases; bases with no gene match: 8. The CDR3 has 16 amino acids. Germline V gene sequence: CDR1 LNHDA, CDR2 SQIVND (reference sequence). CDR3 DNA: TGTGCCAGTAGCCAGGGACTAGCGGGACTGGGCTACGAGCAGTACTTC. Translation: CASSQGLAGLGYEQYF.

The J gene is TRBJ2-4, the V gene TRBV6-5; the D is unclear. V lost 5 bases and J 7 bases, leaving 15 bases between the germline ends. The CDR3 is 14 residues long. CDR1 and CDR2 from the germline V gene are MNHEY and SVGAGI. In DNA form, the CDR3 reads TGTGCCAGCAGTACCCGGACGAAAGGGAACATTCAGTACTTC. Translated, it gives CASSTRTKGNIQYF.

The chain recombines TRBV11-2 with TRBJ2-5, with D unclear. Per the germline V gene, CDR1 is SGHAT and CDR2 is FQNNGV. This CDR3 region has 14 residues. V gave up 2 bases and J gave up 5 bases, with 12 bases separating them. The CDR3 protein is CASSLIFGRETQYF. The CDR3 DNA reads as TGTGCCAGCAGCTTAATATTTGGGCGGGAGACCCAGTACTTC.

The chain links TRBV11-3 to TRBJ2-2, with D possibly TRBD1 on 6 matching bases. Trimming took off 3 bases at V and 9 bases at J, with 8 bases between the two ends. The germline gives CDR1 SGHNT, CDR2 YENEEA. The CDR3 runs to 12 residues. The CDR3 reads CASSLGARELFF. As DNA, the CDR3 is TGTGCCAGCAGCTTGGGGGCCCGGGAGCTGTTTTTT.

The chain combines TRBV6-5 with TRBJ2-5; D not certain. There are 11 residues in the CDR3. The germline CDR1 and CDR2 sequences are MNHEY and SVGAGI. With 7 bases removed from V and 1 base from J, the gap between germline ends came to 4 bases. The CDR3 bases are TGTGCCAGCACCCGCCAAGAGACCCAGTACTTC. This sequence encodes CASTRQETQYF.

The genes are TRBV6-1 and TRBJ1-2, with TRBD1 matching over 10 bases. The CDR3 loop spans 15 amino acids. J was trimmed by 4 bases and V by 1 base; bases with no gene match: 3. The V gene's germline CDR1 is MNHNS and CDR2 SASEGT. CDR3 amino acids: CASSEGGTGVYGYTF. DNA of the CDR3: TGTGCCAGCAGTGAAGGTGGGACAGGGGTCTATGGCTACACCTTC.

Concerning this clone itself: This sample also contains other DNA sequences that code for the same CDR3. This chain uses TRBV5-6 with TRBJ2-3, with D possibly being TRBD1 or TRBD2 (5 bases each). The length of the CDR3 is 17 residues. Per germline, CDR1 SGHDT and CDR2 YYEEEE. The V end was cut by 0 bases, the J end by 2 bases, with 16 bases between. The CDR3 protein is CASSLASRDPHTDTQYF. As DNA, the CDR3 is TGTGCCAGCAGCTTGGCGAGTCGGGACCCCCACACAGATACGCAGTATTTT.

In this sample, this clone turned up a few times. The rearrangement uses TRBV9 and TRBJ2-3; no reliable D call. CDR3 size: 16 residues. Germline V lookup: CDR1 SGDLS, CDR2 YYNGEE. Trimming took off 0 bases at V and 0 bases at J, with 11 bases between the two ends. The CDR3 here is CASSVEAAASTDTQYF. The CDR3 DNA sequence: TGTGCCAGCAGCGTAGAGGCGGCCGCGAGCACAGATACGCAGTATTTT.

This clone was seen just once. The chain joins TRBV7-2 to TRBJ1-2; D remains ambiguous. CDR3 size: 14 residues. From germline, CDR1 is SGHTA and CDR2 FQGNSA. V dropped 1 base and J dropped 4 bases, with 10 bases sitting between them. DNA of the CDR3: TGTGCCAGCAGCTTAGGACCGGGCGGCTATGGCTACACCTTC. Its protein product is CASSLGPGGYGYTF.

The chain combines TRBV7-8 with TRBJ2-7; 12 bases are shared with TRBD2. CDR1 is SGHVS and CDR2 is FQNEAQ in the germline V gene. The CDR3 is 15 amino acids. V was clipped by 2 bases and J by 7 bases; unmatched bases: 6. This chain's CDR3 is CASSLRKLAGGEQYF. CDR3 sequence (DNA): TGTGCCAGCAGCTTAAGAAAACTAGCGGGAGGAGAGCAGTACTTC.

V and J are TRBV7-9 and TRBJ1-6, with 7 bases aligning to TRBD1. Germline CDR1 reads SEHNR; CDR2 reads FQNEAQ (reference sequence). V lost 3 bases to trimming and J lost 6 bases; unmatched junction nucleotides: 5. CDR3 size: 15 residues. CDR3 residues: CASSLEGAFNSPLHF. CDR3 nucleotide sequence: TGTGCCAGCAGCTTGGAGGGGGCGTTTAATTCACCCCTCCACTTT.

V and J are TRBV27 and TRBJ1-1, with D tentatively TRBD1 (5 bases). There are 14 residues in the CDR3. Between the trimmed V and J ends, which lost 8 bases and 0 bases, there was a span of 13 bases. Germline V gene sequence: CDR1 MNHEY, CDR2 SMNVEV (reference sequence). CDR3 nucleotides: TGTGCCAGCGGACGGGGGGGGATGAACACTGAAGCTTTCTTT. It translates to CASGRGGMNTEAFF.

The chain joins TRBV7-3 to TRBJ2-5, with 8 positions matching TRBD2. The CDR3 has 20 amino acids. Germline CDR1 SGHTA, CDR2 FQGTGA. V dropped 5 bases and J dropped 5; count of bases not matched to a gene: 25. CDR3 sequence reads: CASSPKRKSGGALRWETQYF. CDR3 DNA: TGTGCCAGCAGCCCTAAAAGAAAAAGCGGGGGTGCACTGCGATGGGAGACCCAGTACTTC. Looking up the rest from reference TRBV7-3 and TRBJ2-5 gives the full variable domain: GAGVSQTPSNKVTEKGKYVELRCDPISGHTALYWYRQSLGQGPEFLIYFQGTGAADDSGLPNDRFFAVRPEGSVSTLKIQRTERGDSAVYLCASSPKRKSGGALRWETQYFGPGTRLLVL.

V and J are TRBV11-2 and TRBJ2-7, with 9 bases fitting TRBD2. Germline CDR1 SGHAT, CDR2 FQNNGV. V shed 1 base and J 5 bases; nucleotides not matched to a gene: 3. This CDR3 spans 14 amino acids. The CDR3 DNA reads as TGTGCCAGCAGCTTAGTGAGCGGGAGGCACGAGCAGTACTTC. This encodes CASSLVSGRHEQYF.

This clone was seen only a few times. The chain is built from TRBV29-1 and TRBJ1-4, with 7 nucleotides matching TRBD1. The germline gives CDR1 SQVTM, CDR2 ANQGSEA. CDR3 length equals 12 residues. V lost 4 bases, J lost 6 bases, and 2 bases stayed unmatched. CDR3 in DNA: TGCAGCGTTGCAGGGGGTGATGAAAAACTGTTTTTT. The encoded protein is CSVAGGDEKLFF. Supplemented by reference TRBV29-1 and TRBJ1-4, the full variable domain reads SAVISQKPSRDICQRGTSLTIQCQVDSQVTMMFWYRQQPGQSLTLIATANQGSEATYESGFVIDKFPISRPNLTFSTLTVSNMSPEDSSIYLCSVAGGDEKLFFGSGTQLSVL.

This clone was detected only a few times. This chain links TRBV5-4 with TRBJ1-2, with 9 nucleotides matching TRBD1. This CDR3 spans 14 amino acids. Germline values: CDR1 SGHNT, CDR2 YYREEE (reference sequence). V lost 3 bases, J lost 6 bases, and 6 bases stayed unmatched. The DNA of the CDR3 is TGTGCCAGCAGCTCGAACAGGGGGCGCGATGGCTACACCTTC. It yields the protein CASSSNRGRDGYTF.

The chain links TRBV9 to TRBJ2-1, with D possibly TRBD2 on 6 matching bases. Germline V gives CDR1 SGDLS, CDR2 YYNGEE. The CDR3 covers 15 residues. Trimming cost V 5 bases and J 2 bases, with 14 bases left between them. This CDR3 reads CASSGNGRPYNEQFF. In DNA form, the CDR3 reads TGTGCCAGCAGTGGGAACGGGAGACCCTACAATGAGCAGTTCTTC.

The J gene is TRBJ1-3, the V gene TRBV18; 7 bases align to TRBD1. This CDR3 is built from 16 residues. In germline, CDR1 is KGHSH, CDR2 LQKENI. V shed 4 bases, J shed 0 bases, and the junction held 6 bases outside the gene matches. In nucleotides, the CDR3 is TGTGCCAGCTCACTTCAGACAGGGAACTCTGGAAACACCATATATTTT. Its protein product is CASSLQTGNSGNTIYF.

The chain has TRBV7-2 and TRBJ1-6, with 9 bases lining up with TRBD1. The CDR3 loop spans 16 amino acids. V gave up 5 bases and J gave up 10 bases; unmatched junction bases: 12. Germline V gene data show CDR1 as SGHTA and CDR2 as FQGNSA. In DNA form, the CDR3 reads TGTGCCAGCAGCATCAGACAGGGGGGCATTCGGTCACCCCTCCACTTT. As protein: CASSIRQGGIRSPLHF.

The chain links TRBV7-2 to TRBJ1-5; 9 bases line up with TRBD1. The CDR3 has 14 residues. Germline lookup yields CDR1 SGHTA and CDR2 FQGNSA. The ends lost 2 bases at V and 7 bases at J; junction bases unmatched: 3. This CDR3 reads CASSLKQGAQPQHF. The CDR3 DNA reads as TGTGCCAGCAGCTTAAAACAGGGGGCGCAGCCCCAGCATTTT. Using reference TRBV7-2 and TRBJ1-5 for the parts outside the CDR3, the full variable domain is GAGVSQSPSNKVTEKGKDVELRCDPISGHTALYWYRQSLGQGLEFLIYFQGNSAPDKSGLPSDRFSAERTGGSVSTLTIQRTQQEDSAVYLCASSLKQGAQPQHFGDGTRLSIL.

Written as DNA, the CDR3 is TGCGCCAGCAGCTTGGGCGACAGACCCAAAAACATTCAGTACTTC. Residues: CASSLGDRPKNIQYF. The chain carries TRBV5-1 and TRBJ2-4; possibly TRBD1 for D (5 bases). The V end lost 0 bases, the J end lost 2 bases, and 9 bases lay between the germline ends. The CDR3 has 15 residues. CDR1 is SGHRS, CDR2 YFSETQ, per germline.

The V gene is TRBV7-2, the J gene TRBJ2-3, with a possible D match to TRBD2 (7 bases). CDR3 length: 15 residues. Trimming removed 3 bases from V and 1 base from J, with 11 bases in between. Per germline, CDR1 SGHTA and CDR2 FQGNSA. The CDR3 region is CASSLGGPGTDTQYF. Here the CDR3 DNA reads TGTGCCAGCAGCTTGGGGGGGCCGGGCACAGATACGCAGTATTTT.

This rearrangement joins TRBV2 to TRBJ1-2; D call uncertain. The germline V gene encodes CDR1 SNHLY and CDR2 FYNNEI. The CDR3 loop spans 14 amino acids. Trimming stripped 6 bases from V and 2 bases from J, with 13 bases between. CDR3 DNA sequence: TGTGCCAGCAGGGTAGAGTCGGGGAACTATGGCTACACCTTC. Translation: CASRVESGNYGYTF.

The chain combines TRBV6-5 with TRBJ2-7; D not resolved. From germline, CDR1 is MNHEY and CDR2 SVGAGI. Trimming cost V 6 bases and J 3 bases, with 12 bases left between them. The CDR3 sequence is 13 residues long. The CDR3 sequence is CASRPHVGYEQYF. CDR3 DNA sequence: TGTGCCAGCAGGCCACACGTCGGCTACGAGCAGTACTTC.

The CDR3 spells CASRSTGRPYGYTF. Here the CDR3 DNA reads TGTGCCAGCAGAAGCACAGGGCGGCCCTATGGCTACACCTTC. This chain links TRBV6-5 with TRBJ1-2; the D gene is possibly TRBD1 (6 bases). Trimming stripped 6 bases from V and 4 bases from J, with 15 bases between. CDR1 is MNHEY, CDR2 SVGAGI, per germline. The CDR3 length is 14 residues.